Below are 27 T cell receptor beta chains sequenced from a single sample in a study of T cells after yellow fever vaccination. In TCRdb, the 5' RACE reads were re-called with MiXCR into one record per CDR3 protein. The repertoire has some 350,000 distinct CDR3 sequences, roughly 6.1% of them found once; the top ten carry around 16%. The sequencing here drew on PBMCs, taken 5 days after the yellow fever booster vaccination. These receptors came from a young man who received the YFV17D yellow fever vaccine.

Concerning this clonotype: The DNA is omitted, as the CDR3 cannot be located on it reliably, and the CDR3 follows TCRdb's listing. V usage is TRBV12-3 or TRBV12-4 and J usage is TRBJ1-3; the D call of TRBD1 is as the table states it, not checked on the DNA. The CDR3 extends over 19 residues, inclusive of both ends. The CDR3 reads CASSLILRASPGSGNTIYF.

The chain combines TRBV7-2 with TRBJ2-7, with TRBD1 matching over 7 bases. V trimming: 7 bases; J trimming: 7 bases; junction bases outside the gene matches: 10. This CDR3 has 13 residues. The germline V gene encodes CDR1 SGHTA and CDR2 FQGNSA. CDR3 nucleotide sequence: TGTGCCAGCAATGCAGGGGGTGGTGGGGAGCAGTACTTC. This encodes CASNAGGGGEQYF.

This clonotype was recorded a few times. V gene TRBV12-3 or TRBV12-4 combines with J gene TRBJ2-2, with D perhaps matching TRBD2 (6 bases). The CDR3 totals 15 residues. V dropped 6 bases and J dropped 5 bases, with 16 bases sitting between them. The CDR3 region has the DNA TGTGCCAGCAGCCGGGGAGGCCCGAGGACCGGGGAGCTGTTTTTT. It translates to CASSRGGPRTGELFF.

This clonotype has at least ten counts. This chain joins TRBV4-3 and TRBJ2-1; D call uncertain. The ends were cut back, 1 base at V and 4 bases at J, with 5 bases in the middle. In germline, CDR1 is LGHNA, CDR2 YSLEER. The CDR3 extends over 13 amino acids. The CDR3 loop reads CASSQGEYNEQFF. CDR3 nucleotide sequence: TGCGCCAGCAGCCAAGGGGAATACAATGAGCAGTTCTTC.

This chain connects TRBV18 to TRBJ1-1, with D possibly TRBD1 on 5 matching bases. The CDR3 covers 15 residues. With 3 bases removed from V and 3 bases from J, the gap between germline ends came to 14 bases. From germline, CDR1 is KGHSH and CDR2 LQKENI. This chain's CDR3 is CASSPGRGGDTEAFF. CDR3 DNA: TGTGCCAGCTCACCGGGGCGGGGAGGGGACACTGAAGCTTTCTTT.

CDR3: CASSKTSGRYEQYF. The CDR3 DNA is TGTGCCAGCAGTAAGACTAGCGGGAGGTACGAGCAGTACTTC. The rearrangement links TRBV7-2 to TRBJ2-7, with TRBD2 matching 13 bases. The ends lost 6 bases at V and 4 bases at J; junction bases unmatched: 3. Germline V lookup: CDR1 SGHTA, CDR2 FQGNSA. CDR3 size: 14 residues. The whole variable domain, filled in from reference TRBV7-2 and TRBJ2-7, reads GAGVSQSPSNKVTEKGKDVELRCDPISGHTALYWYRQSLGQGLEFLIYFQGNSAPDKSGLPSDRFSAERTGGSVSTLTIQRTQQEDSAVYLCASSKTSGRYEQYFGPGTRLTVT.

This clonotype was observed at least ten times. The rearrangement links TRBV6-7 to TRBJ1-2; D is unclear. TRBV6-7 is an open reading frame, and its role is uncertain. This CDR3 has 10 amino acids. Trimming left V 9 bases short and J 4 bases short, with 6 bases between. The CDR3 loop is CARTRYGYTF. In nucleotides, the CDR3 is TGTGCCAGAACCCGCTATGGCTACACCTTC.

This clonotype was seen many times. V gene TRBV28 combines with J gene TRBJ2-2; no definite D call. CDR3 size: 12 residues. The germline gives CDR1 MDHEN, CDR2 SYDVKM. V was pared by 6 bases and J by 2 bases, with 4 bases between. CDR3 sequence (DNA): TGTGCCAGCAGGACTAACACCGGGGAGCTGTTTTTT. Translating gives CASRTNTGELFF.

This clonotype appeared a few times. The genes are TRBV6-1 and TRBJ2-1; perhaps TRBD2 as D (5 bases). V was trimmed by 2 bases and J by 6 bases, leaving 17 bases between them. The CDR3 is 16 residues long. Looked up from germline, CDR1 is MNHNS and CDR2 is SASEGT. The CDR3 bases are TGTGCCAGCAGTGAACAAGGGTCCCGAGGGATCAATGAGCAGTTCTTC. Amino acid sequence: CASSEQGSRGINEQFF.

The chain couples TRBV7-6 to TRBJ2-1, with a possible D match to TRBD2 (5 bases). This CDR3 is built from 15 residues. The germline V and J ends were trimmed by 1 base and 0 bases, with 7 bases remaining between them. Germline lookup yields CDR1 SGHVS and CDR2 FNYEAQ. CDR3: CASSLVASSYNEQFF. CDR3 sequence (DNA): TGTGCCAGCAGCTTAGTAGCGTCCTCCTACAATGAGCAGTTCTTC.

V usage is TRBV6-1 and J usage is TRBJ2-7; 8 bases map to TRBD2. CDR3 length equals 15 residues. V shed 5 bases and J 0 bases; nucleotides not matched to a gene: 6. Germline V gene lookup returns CDR1 MNHNS and CDR2 SASEGT. CDR3 in amino acids: CASSRSGSLSYEQYF. DNA of the CDR3: TGTGCCAGCAGTAGAAGCGGGAGCCTCTCCTACGAGCAGTACTTC.

The V and J genes are TRBV20-1 and TRBJ1-3, with no clear D. V gave up 0 bases and J gave up 4 bases, with 10 bases separating them. Germline CDR1 DFQATT, CDR2 SNEGSKA (reference sequence). The CDR3 consists of 14 residues. CDR3 sequence (DNA): TGCAGTGCTAGAGATCCCCTGCGAGGAAACACCATATATTTT. Translation gives CSARDPLRGNTIYF.

This clonotype turned up a few times. V and J are TRBV20-1 and TRBJ2-1; TRBD2 agrees at 9 bases. Germline lookup yields CDR1 DFQATT and CDR2 SNEGSKA (reference sequence). J was trimmed by 4 bases and V by 6 bases; bases with no gene match: 28. This CDR3 comprises 21 residues. The CDR3 bases are TGCAGTGCCCCGTCGGGGTCCAGCGGGAGGTTGCGTTCGGGTCATTACAATGAGCAGTTCTTC. The encoded protein is CSAPSGSSGRLRSGHYNEQFF.

V is TRBV7-2 and J is TRBJ2-1; D might be TRBD1 or TRBD2, each matching 5 bases. Germline V lookup: CDR1 SGHTA, CDR2 FQGNSA. The CDR3 consists of 16 residues. The V end was cut by 0 bases, the J end by 0 bases, with 9 bases between. CDR3 nucleotides: TGTGCCAGCAGCTTAGCGGGACGGGACTCCTACAATGAGCAGTTCTTC. As protein: CASSLAGRDSYNEQFF.

V and J are TRBV7-2 and TRBJ2-4; D could derive from TRBD1 or TRBD2 (6 bases each). V shed 5 bases and J shed 7 bases, with 12 bases lying between them. Germline CDR1 and CDR2: SGHTA and FQGNSA. The CDR3 extends over 13 amino acids. The CDR3 sequence is CASSPGGLNIQYF. Written as DNA, the CDR3 is TGTGCCAGCAGCCCTGGGGGGCTGAACATTCAGTACTTC.

There are many counts of this clonotype. The chain joins TRBV5-1 to TRBJ2-7; 9 bases line up with TRBD2. There are 17 residues in the CDR3. Germline CDR1 is SGHRS and CDR2 is YFSETQ. With 2 bases clipped from V and 5 bases from J, the junction kept 14 bases outside the gene matches. The CDR3 reads CASSFKGTSPLANEQYF. The CDR3 DNA is TGCGCCAGCAGCTTTAAAGGGACTAGCCCCTTGGCGAACGAGCAGTACTTC.

This clonotype was observed at least ten times. At one end, the junction sequence differs from germline, possibly due to a read error. This chain links TRBV23-1 with TRBJ2-1; 11 bases are a match to TRBD1. TRBV23-1 is annotated as an ORF whose role is uncertain. This CDR3 region has 10 residues. Here the CDR3 DNA reads TGCGCCAGCAGCGGGACAGGGGGGGTCTTC. It translates to CASSGTGGVF.

The CDR3, as DNA: TGTGCCATTAGAGGGACTAGCGGGACCTACGAGCAGTACTTC. Its protein product is CAIRGTSGTYEQYF. The V and J genes are TRBV28 and TRBJ2-7; 13 bases map to TRBD2. The CDR3 is 14 residues long. CDR1 and CDR2 from the germline V gene are MDHEN and SYDVKM. J was trimmed by 2 bases and V by 10 bases; bases with no gene match: 5.

This clonotype was seen a few times. The V call is TRBV5-1, the J call TRBJ2-5, with D perhaps assigned TRBD1 or TRBD2 (5 bases each). There are 16 residues in the CDR3. Trimming took 5 bases from V and 5 from J, leaving 22 bases between them. Germline CDR1 is SGHRS and CDR2 is YFSETQ. CDR3 nucleotide sequence: TGCGCCAGCAGTCTGAAGAAGGGAGCAGGGTTGGAGACCCAGTACTTC. Encoded protein: CASSLKKGAGLETQYF.

The table lists this clonotype with a few counts. The rearrangement links TRBV7-9 to TRBJ2-6; possibly TRBD2 for D (6 bases). This CDR3 comprises 14 residues. The germline V gene has CDR1 SEHNR and CDR2 FQNEAQ (reference sequence). V was pared by 2 bases and J by 4 bases, with 6 bases between. CDR3 loop: CASSLRGGANVLTF. CDR3 in DNA: TGTGCCAGCAGCTTACGGGGGGGGGCCAACGTCCTGACTTTC.

This chain joins TRBV10-3 and TRBJ1-3; D uncertain. The germline V gene has CDR1 ENHRY and CDR2 SYGVKD. The V end was cut by 4 bases, the J end by 1 base, with 8 bases between. CDR3 length equals 14 residues. The CDR3 coding sequence is TGTGCCATCAGTGTGGACTTATCTGGAAACACCATATATTTT. The encoded protein is CAISVDLSGNTIYF.

In this sample, this clonotype turned up a few times. The chain uses TRBV5-1 and TRBJ2-3; D gene uncertain. The CDR3 runs to 13 residues. In germline, CDR1 is SGHRS, CDR2 YFSETQ. V lost 1 base and J 6 bases, leaving 9 bases between the germline ends. CDR3 DNA: TGCGCCAGCAGCTTGAGCAGATCGGATACGCAGTATTTT. Its protein is CASSLSRSDTQYF.

The rearrangement joins TRBV7-9 to TRBJ1-6; tentative D call: TRBD1 (5 bases). Trimming shortened V by 2 bases and J by 10 bases, and 12 bases separated the two germline ends. Germline CDR1 SEHNR, CDR2 FQNEAQ (reference sequence). This CDR3 spans 14 amino acids. The CDR3 region has the DNA TGTGCCAGCAGCTTACAGGGCCTAAGCTCACCCCTCCACTTT. Translation: CASSLQGLSSPLHF.

This clonotype was picked up a small number of times. The V call is TRBV6-1, the J call TRBJ2-7; either TRBD1 or TRBD2 may supply D (5 bases each). The CDR3 loop spans 14 amino acids. Trimming removed 5 bases from V and 4 bases from J, with 15 bases in between. Germline CDR1 MNHNS, CDR2 SASEGT. The CDR3 coding sequence is TGTGCCAGCAGTCCCGGACGGGGCGATTACGAGCAGTACTTC. It encodes CASSPGRGDYEQYF.

This clonotype was counted at least ten times. The rearrangement joins TRBV4-2 to TRBJ2-1, with 7 nucleotides matching TRBD2. V dropped 5 bases and J dropped 9; count of bases not matched to a gene: 7. The CDR3 runs to 13 residues. Germline V CDR1 and CDR2: LGHNA, YNFKEQ. The CDR3 coding sequence is TGTGCCAGCAGCGACGCGGGGGTCGGTGAGCAGTTCTTC. Protein: CASSDAGVGEQFF.

The chain has TRBV29-1 and TRBJ1-1; D gene ambiguous. The CDR3 runs 13 residues. The V gene lost 4 bases and the J gene lost 0 bases, with 9 bases spanning the gap. Germline loops: CDR1 SQVTM, CDR2 ANQGSEA. This CDR3 is CSVVRRMNTEAFF. The CDR3 DNA sequence: TGCAGCGTTGTCCGAAGGATGAACACTGAAGCTTTCTTT.

This clonotype has just a few counts. This chain joins TRBV6-5 and TRBJ2-2; either TRBD1 or TRBD2 may supply D (5 bases each). CDR3 length: 17 residues. The V and J ends lost 0 bases and 6 bases respectively, with 17 bases between them. Germline V gene sequence: CDR1 MNHEY, CDR2 SVGAGI. CDR3 DNA sequence: TGTGCCAGCAGTTACTCTCCGGGACCAAACGGCGCCGGGGAGCTGTTTTTT. Residues: CASSYSPGPNGAGELFF.